Listed below are T cell receptor beta chains from one sample, sequenced in a study of shared clonotypes between healthy human individuals. TCRdb keeps only in-frame clones here, not all; method: immunoSEQ multiplex PCR. Among roughly 2.2 million clones listed, 90% to 95% were seen once. The specimen sequenced was naive CD4+ T cells from PBMCs. Receptors originate from a young man in good health. Some clones in this sample may be carry-over from other donors' samples. CDR3s include the opening cysteine and the closing phenylalanine or tryptophan. Fields, in order: V gene, J gene, D gene, clone size, CDR3 protein, CDR3 DNA. D genes are given only for firm matches. Clone size is stated in some rows and not others, as once, few, many or a class when expanded.

V gene: TRBV12-2
J gene: TRBJ2-7
D gene: .
clone size: once
CDR3 protein: CASRLATSGSRDEQYF
CDR3 DNA: TGTGCAAGTCGCTTAGCGACTAGCGGGAGTAGGGACGAGCAGTACTTC

V gene: TRBV7-3
J gene: TRBJ2-7
D gene: .
clone size: .
CDR3 protein: CASSLDGNEQYF
CDR3 DNA: TGTGCCAGCAGCTTAGATGGGAACGAGCAGTACTTC

V gene: TRBV5-1
J gene: TRBJ1-1
D gene: .
clone size: .
CDR3 protein: CASSLTGATEAFF
CDR3 DNA: TGCGCCAGCAGCTTGACTGGGGCCACTGAAGCTTTCTTT

V gene: TRBV7-8
J gene: TRBJ2-1
D gene: .
clone size: .
CDR3 protein: CASSLRGPGELLYNEQFF
CDR3 DNA: TGTGCCAGCAGCTTAAGGGGACCGGGAGAACTCCTCTACAATGAGCAGTTCTTC

V gene: TRBV5-1
J gene: TRBJ2-5
D gene: .
clone size: .
CDR3 protein: CASRWEGGETQYF
CDR3 DNA: TGCGCCAGCAGGTGGGAAGGGGGAGAGACCCAGTACTTC

V gene: TRBV28
J gene: TRBJ1-1
D gene: .
clone size: .
CDR3 protein: CASSSAGLNTEAFF
CDR3 DNA: TGTGCCAGCAGTTCGGCGGGTCTGAACACTGAAGCTTTCTTT

V gene: TRBV18
J gene: TRBJ1-2
D gene: TRBD1
clone size: .
CDR3 protein: CASSPLDRGLTNYGYTF
CDR3 DNA: TGTGCCAGCTCACCGCTGGACAGGGGTCTTACGAACTATGGCTACACCTTC

V gene: TRBV15
J gene: TRBJ2-1
D gene: .
clone size: .
CDR3 protein: CATRRDQAIMGFF
CDR3 DNA: TGTGCCACCAGACGGGACCAGGCAATTATGGGGTTCTTC

V gene: TRBV6-4
J gene: TRBJ1-5
D gene: .
clone size: .
CDR3 protein: CASSPGPYSNQPQHF
CDR3 DNA: TGTGCCAGCAGCCCGGGCCCTTATAGCAATCAGCCCCAGCATTTT

V gene: TRBV6-5
J gene: TRBJ2-7
D gene: .
clone size: .
CDR3 protein: CASRGTGSSYEQYF
CDR3 DNA: TGTGCCAGCAGGGGGACGGGGAGCTCCTACGAGCAGTACTTC

V gene: TRBV4-1
J gene: TRBJ1-5
D gene: TRBD1
clone size: .
CDR3 protein: CASSQETGTPRGPQHF
CDR3 DNA: TGCGCCAGCAGCCAAGAGACAGGGACCCCGCGCGGGCCCCAGCATTTT

V gene: TRBV28
J gene: TRBJ2-5
D gene: TRBD1
clone size: .
CDR3 protein: CASSSGGRETQYF
CDR3 DNA: TGTGCCAGCAGCTCAGGGGGTCGGGAGACCCAGTACTTC

V gene: TRBV5-6
J gene: TRBJ2-7
D gene: .
clone size: .
CDR3 protein: CASSSATVPIPAEQYF
CDR3 DNA: TGTGCCAGCAGCTCGGCCACCGTCCCCATCCCGGCCGAGCAGTACTTC

V gene: TRBV5-1
J gene: TRBJ1-4
D gene: .
clone size: .
CDR3 protein: CASSLEGAASYNEKLFF
CDR3 DNA: TGCGCCAGCAGCTTGGAGGGTGCGGCATCATATAATGAAAAACTGTTTTTT

V gene: TRBV7-3
J gene: TRBJ1-2
D gene: TRBD1
clone size: .
CDR3 protein: CASSTGGTAKSGYTF
CDR3 DNA: TGTGCCAGCAGCACAGGGGGGACGGCAAAGAGTGGCTACACCTTC

V gene: TRBV20-1
J gene: TRBJ2-7
D gene: .
clone size: .
CDR3 protein: CSAHSSYEQYF
CDR3 DNA: TGCAGCGCCCACAGCTCCTACGAGCAGTACTTC

V gene: TRBV27
J gene: TRBJ1-5
D gene: TRBD1
clone size: .
CDR3 protein: CASSQKGCNRGLSNQPQHF
CDR3 DNA: TGTGCCAGCAGTCAGAAGGGCTGTAACAGGGGCCTTAGCAATCAGCCCCAGCATTTT

V gene: TRBV6-6
J gene: TRBJ1-3
D gene: .
clone size: .
CDR3 protein: CASSYGATSGNTIYF
CDR3 DNA: TGTGCCAGCAGTTACGGGGCAACCTCTGGAAACACCATATATTTT

V gene: TRBV28
J gene: TRBJ1-4
D gene: .
clone size: .
CDR3 protein: CASSSGAGLNEKLFF
CDR3 DNA: TGTGCCAGCAGTTCGGGTGCAGGGCTTAATGAAAAACTGTTTTTT

V gene: TRBV5-1
J gene: TRBJ1-5
D gene: TRBD1
clone size: few
CDR3 protein: CASSLTTGGQPQHF
CDR3 DNA: TGCGCCAGCAGCTTAACGACAGGGGGCCAGCCCCAGCATTTT

V gene: TRBV30
J gene: TRBJ1-2
D gene: .
clone size: once
CDR3 protein: CAQPDSLLRGYTF
CDR3 DNA: TGTGCCCAGCCCGACAGCCTCCTTAGGGGCTACACCTTC

V gene: TRBV5-1
J gene: TRBJ2-5
D gene: .
clone size: .
CDR3 protein: CASSSQAWPVETQYF
CDR3 DNA: TGCGCCAGCAGCTCCCAGGCCTGGCCGGTGGAGACCCAGTACTTC

V gene: TRBV4-1
J gene: TRBJ2-3
D gene: .
clone size: .
CDR3 protein: CASSLGPSTDTQYF
CDR3 DNA: TGCGCCAGCAGCCTGGGACCTAGCACAGATACGCAGTATTTT

V gene: TRBV18
J gene: TRBJ2-7
D gene: .
clone size: .
CDR3 protein: CASSPSREKEQYF
CDR3 DNA: TGTGCCAGCTCACCATCCCGAGAGAAAGAGCAGTACTTC

V gene: TRBV11-2
J gene: TRBJ1-3
D gene: .
clone size: .
CDR3 protein: CASSPAISSGNTIYF
CDR3 DNA: TGTGCCAGCAGCCCGGCGATAAGCTCTGGAAACACCATATATTTT

V gene: TRBV11-2
J gene: TRBJ2-1
D gene: .
clone size: .
CDR3 protein: CASSVSPATRYNEQFF
CDR3 DNA: TGTGCCAGCAGCGTATCTCCCGCTACTAGATACAATGAGCAGTTCTTC

V gene: TRBV30
J gene: TRBJ1-5
D gene: .
clone size: few
CDR3 protein: CAWRAPDQGDQPQHF
CDR3 DNA: TGTGCCTGGAGAGCCCCTGACCAAGGGGATCAGCCCCAGCATTTT

V gene: TRBV10-3
J gene: TRBJ2-7
D gene: TRBD1
clone size: .
CDR3 protein: CAISLSKQGVSYEQYF
CDR3 DNA: TGTGCCATCAGTCTCTCTAAACAGGGGGTCTCCTACGAGCAGTACTTC

V gene: TRBV18
J gene: TRBJ2-7
D gene: TRBD2
clone size: .
CDR3 protein: CASSTGVAGGSSYEQYF
CDR3 DNA: TGTGCCAGCTCCACCGGGGTAGCGGGAGGCAGCTCCTACGAGCAGTACTTC

V gene: TRBV4-2
J gene: TRBJ2-1
D gene: TRBD2
clone size: .
CDR3 protein: CASSQGGGVMPHEQFF
CDR3 DNA: TGTGCCAGCAGCCAAGGGGGGGGAGTTATGCCACATGAGCAGTTCTTC

V gene: TRBV5-4
J gene: TRBJ2-7
D gene: .
clone size: .
CDR3 protein: CASSPWGQRYEQYF
CDR3 DNA: TGTGCCAGCAGCCCGTGGGGACAACGCTACGAGCAGTACTTC

V gene: TRBV6-8
J gene: TRBJ2-7
D gene: TRBD2
clone size: .
CDR3 protein: CASSLPMTSGSYEQYF
CDR3 DNA: TGTGCCAGCAGTTTACCAATGACTAGCGGGAGTTACGAGCAGTACTTC

V gene: TRBV29-1
J gene: TRBJ2-7
D gene: .
clone size: .
CDR3 protein: CSVGDRVGKQYF
CDR3 DNA: TGCAGCGTTGGGGACCGGGTTGGAAAGCAGTACTTC

V gene: TRBV11-3
J gene: TRBJ2-5
D gene: .
clone size: .
CDR3 protein: CASSLNSGGTQYF
CDR3 DNA: TGTGCCAGCAGCTTAAATTCTGGGGGGACCCAGTACTTC

V gene: TRBV5-1
J gene: TRBJ1-3
D gene: .
clone size: once
CDR3 protein: CASSLVPQLSHLAGNTIYF
CDR3 DNA: TGCGCCAGCAGCTTGGTTCCACAGCTATCGCACTTGGCTGGAAACACCATATATTTT

V gene: TRBV4-3
J gene: TRBJ1-1
D gene: .
clone size: few
CDR3 protein: CASSRSSIMNTEAFF
CDR3 DNA: TGCGCCAGCAGCCGATCAAGCATCATGAACACTGAAGCTTTCTTT

V gene: TRBV5-4
J gene: TRBJ1-1
D gene: TRBD1
clone size: .
CDR3 protein: CASSLGAGGRTEAFF
CDR3 DNA: TGTGCCAGCAGCTTGGGGGCAGGGGGGCGCACTGAAGCTTTCTTT

V gene: TRBV7-3
J gene: TRBJ2-3
D gene: .
clone size: .
CDR3 protein: CASSLVRDTQYF
CDR3 DNA: TGTGCCAGCAGCTTAGTCAGAGATACGCAGTATTTT

V gene: TRBV30
J gene: TRBJ2-1
D gene: .
clone size: .
CDR3 protein: CAWSVLGSYNEQFF
CDR3 DNA: TGTGCCTGGAGTGTACTTGGATCCTACAATGAGCAGTTCTTC

V gene: TRBV5-6
J gene: TRBJ1-3
D gene: .
clone size: .
CDR3 protein: CASQGRGNTIYF
CDR3 DNA: TGTGCCAGTCAGGGTCGTGGAAACACCATATATTTT

V gene: TRBV11-2
J gene: TRBJ1-2
D gene: .
clone size: .
CDR3 protein: CASSPGINYGYTF
CDR3 DNA: TGTGCCAGCAGCCCAGGGATTAACTATGGCTACACCTTC

V gene: TRBV7-9
J gene: TRBJ1-2
D gene: .
clone size: .
CDR3 protein: CASSLGFARGPYGYTF
CDR3 DNA: TGTGCCAGCAGCTTAGGCTTTGCTAGGGGACCTTATGGCTACACCTTC

V gene: TRBV2
J gene: TRBJ2-5
D gene: .
clone size: .
CDR3 protein: CASSSQGETQYF
CDR3 DNA: TGTGCCAGCAGTTCCCAGGGAGAGACCCAGTACTTC

V gene: TRBV28
J gene: TRBJ2-7
D gene: .
clone size: .
CDR3 protein: CASKFAGPNYEQYF
CDR3 DNA: TGTGCCAGCAAATTCGCGGGACCGAACTACGAGCAGTACTTC

V gene: TRBV30
J gene: TRBJ2-1
D gene: .
clone size: .
CDR3 protein: CAWRRGSFNEQFF
CDR3 DNA: TGTGCCTGGAGAAGGGGTAGCTTCAATGAGCAGTTCTTC

V gene: TRBV14
J gene: TRBJ2-1
D gene: .
clone size: .
CDR3 protein: CASSPPSGTRWGNEQFF
CDR3 DNA: TGTGCCAGCAGCCCCCCATCCGGGACCCGGTGGGGCAATGAGCAGTTCTTC

V gene: TRBV7-2
J gene: TRBJ2-7
D gene: TRBD2
clone size: .
CDR3 protein: CASHRDYTYEQYF
CDR3 DNA: TGTGCCAGCCATAGGGACTACACATACGAGCAGTACTTC